Following are 12 T cell receptor beta chains from one sample sequenced in a study of blood T cell repertoires in COVID-19. The data were produced by immunoSEQ multiplex PCR, yet TCRdb's version contains in-frame clones alone and is incomplete. The table lists about 270,000 clones, about nine tenths of them singletons. Sequencing was performed on PBMCs or T cells enriched from blood (not recorded which). The origin of the receptors is a woman aged 55 to 70 who had recovered from COVID-19.

The genes are TRBV19 and TRBJ1-1; perhaps TRBD1 as D (5 bases). Germline values: CDR1 LNHDA, CDR2 SQIVND (reference sequence). This CDR3 is built from 16 residues. V was trimmed by 1 base and J by 0 bases, leaving 12 bases between them. The chain's CDR3 is CASSIARQNMNTEAFF. Here the CDR3 DNA reads TGTGCCAGTAGTATAGCCAGACAGAACATGAACACTGAAGCTTTCTTT.

The CDR3 DNA sequence: TGCGCCAGCAGCCCGTCGTTGACAACTGGAAACACCATATATTTT. Translating gives CASSPSLTTGNTIYF. This chain connects TRBV10-2 to TRBJ1-3; D gene unclear. This CDR3 is built from 15 residues. V lost 6 bases to trimming and J lost 2 bases, with 14 bases between them. Germline CDR1 and CDR2: WSHSY and SAAADI.

The chain combines TRBV18 with TRBJ2-3; tentative D call: TRBD1 (5 bases). Trimming took 6 bases from V and 2 from J, leaving 15 bases between them. The CDR3 is 15 residues long. Germline V gives CDR1 KGHSH, CDR2 LQKENI. The CDR3 reads CASSIQETFTDTQYF. The DNA for the CDR3 is TGTGCCAGCTCCATACAGGAGACGTTCACAGATACGCAGTATTTT.

The V and J genes are TRBV5-5 and TRBJ2-5; perhaps TRBD1 as D (6 bases). Between the trimmed V and J ends, which lost 5 bases and 5 bases, there was a span of 13 bases. The CDR3 loop spans 13 amino acids. Per the germline V gene, CDR1 is SGHKS and CDR2 is YYEKEE (reference sequence). CDR3 sequence: CASRPTGTETQYF. CDR3 nucleotides: TGTGCCAGCAGACCTACAGGGACGGAGACCCAGTACTTC. Using reference TRBV5-5 and TRBJ2-5 for the parts outside the CDR3, the full variable domain is DAGVTQSPTHLIKTRGQQVTLRCSPISGHKSVSWYQQVLGQGPQFIFQYYEKEERGRGNFPDRFSARQFPNYSSELNVNALLLGDSALYLCASRPTGTETQYFGPGTRLLVL.

The V gene is TRBV12-3 or TRBV12-4, the J gene TRBJ1-1, with D possibly matching TRBD1 (5 bases). The CDR3 sequence is 13 residues long. Trimming removed 4 bases from V and 4 bases from J, with 10 bases in between. CDR3 loop: CASSSRGGTEAFF. CDR3 in DNA: TGTGCCAGCAGTTCACGGGGGGGCACTGAAGCTTTCTTT.

The chain carries TRBV28 and TRBJ1-5; D is undetermined. Germline-derived CDR1 and CDR2 are MDHEN and SYDVKM. This CDR3 contains 12 residues. With 10 bases removed from V and 3 bases from J, the gap between germline ends came to 10 bases. CDR3 region: CANGEANQPQHF. The CDR3 DNA sequence: TGTGCCAACGGTGAGGCCAATCAGCCCCAGCATTTT.

The chain employs TRBV7-3 and TRBJ1-1, with D perhaps TRBD1 (5 bases). The CDR3 runs to 14 residues. Germline lookup yields CDR1 SGHTA and CDR2 FQGTGA. V was pared by 2 bases and J by 3 bases, with 10 bases between. The CDR3 region has the DNA TGTGCCAGCAGCTTAGGGGGACTAGACACTGAAGCTTTCTTT. Translation: CASSLGGLDTEAFF.

This CDR3 reads CASSYYRSGETQYF. For the CDR3, the DNA is TGTGCCAGCAGCTATTACAGGTCCGGAGAGACCCAGTACTTC. The rearrangement joins TRBV7-2 to TRBJ2-5; tentative D call: TRBD1 (5 bases). Germline V CDR1 and CDR2: SGHTA, FQGNSA. V was clipped by 4 bases and J by 4 bases, with 13 bases between them. The CDR3 sequence is 14 residues long.

J is TRBJ1-5 and V is TRBV10-2; the D is unclear. This CDR3 contains 16 residues. V was clipped by 3 bases and J by 3 bases, with 15 bases between them. Germline assignment: CDR1 WSHSY and CDR2 SAAADI. This CDR3 is CASSDTVRTHNQPQHF. The CDR3 DNA is TGCGCCAGCAGTGATACTGTCCGAACCCACAATCAGCCCCAGCATTTT.

V gene TRBV27 combines with J gene TRBJ2-5; a weak D match, TRBD1 (6 bases). V dropped 3 bases and J dropped 5 bases, with 10 bases sitting between them. CDR3 size: 13 residues. Germline lookup yields CDR1 MNHEY and CDR2 SMNVEV (reference sequence). This CDR3 reads CASSFQGRETQYF. Written as DNA, the CDR3 is TGTGCCAGCAGTTTCCAGGGGCGGGAGACCCAGTACTTC.

The table lists this clone with a count of one. The rearrangement joins TRBV6-4 to TRBJ2-3; 7 bases fit TRBD2. Germline V gives CDR1 MRHNA, CDR2 SNTAGT. The CDR3 totals 15 residues. With 4 bases clipped from V and 4 bases from J, the junction kept 8 bases outside the gene matches. The CDR3 nucleotides read TGTGCCAGCAGTGGACAAAGCGGGGACGCAGATACGCAGTATTTT. Translation gives CASSGQSGDADTQYF.

This clone was observed a handful of times. The V call is TRBV6-2 or TRBV6-3, the J call TRBJ2-3; a possible D gene is TRBD1 (5 bases). Looked up from germline, CDR1 is MNHEY and CDR2 is SVGEGT. This CDR3 is built from 14 residues. Between the trimmed V and J ends, which lost 6 bases and 2 bases, there was a span of 12 bases. The CDR3 DNA follows: TGTGCCAGCAGGCCTACAGGTAACACAGATACGCAGTATTTT. Protein: CASRPTGNTDTQYF.